This T cell receptor beta chain was recorded in a study of cytomegalovirus exposure and HLA in healthy donors (dated by TCRdb to the late 2010s). Regarding the research as a whole: According to an earlier analysis of 587 of the donors, 150 million to 200 million T cells yielded 100 million or so unique TCR beta sequences and 276 Gb of sequence data. Besides the first cohort of roughly 640 subjects, a separate validation cohort made up of 95 to 150 different subjects was used. Among the approximately 430 genotyped donors, under 90% belonged to the genetic ancestry cluster associated with self-reported Caucasian donors. Both class I and class II loci were covered by HLA typing, at four-digit resolution. In an earlier analysis of about 590 of the donors, high-throughput TCR beta sequencing was used to judge whether each TCR beta V gene segment behaved as functional or pseudogenic. A later genetic analysis used genome-wide SNP genotypes for about 65% of the roughly 700 donors, treating that subset as a discovery cohort. High-throughput TCR immunosequencing, statistical association of individual TCRs with disease status, and machine learning were combined to predict cytomegalovirus infection status. Rather than drawing on any new phenotypic data, the later analysis identified candidate immune exposures from TCR beta sequences and the way those sequences occurred across donors. In a later analysis, previously published TCR beta repertoires from 666 donors were re-analyzed and high-resolution HLA genotyping was added so that TCR occurrence patterns could be studied. Typing coverage differed by locus: A, B, C, DRB1 and DQB1 were typed in roughly 620-630 donors, DQA1 in 500 to 550, DPA1 in around 600, and DPB1 in 472. All discovery cohort repertoires had been generated using a single sequencing platform. Roughly 300 gigabases of sequencing data and approximately 91 million unique TCR sequences made up an early release that covered 500 to 700 HLA-typed donors. Among 398 genotyped donors of the cohort, an average of 235,054 unique TCR beta nucleotide sequences were sequenced per donor, roughly 20% of them non-productive. The study aimed to test whether cataloging public T cell receptors could reveal signatures of past pathogen exposure. A few DR-DQ haplotypes were treated as single units for association and clustering because of strong linkage in the cohort. The study used immunosequencing to profile the T cell repertoires of around 600 subjects and linked those repertoires to cytomegalovirus serostatus. Donor age, sex, ethnicity and CMV serostatus were collected together with the repertoire data. What the authors observed across the whole study: Linkage disequilibrium might explain the correlated functional status among segregating V segments, but an unknown experimental factor could not be ruled out. Compared with equally common non-associated chains, HLA-associated TCR beta chains in a later analysis were more clonally expanded and had lower generation probabilities. In a later analysis, around 17,000 TCR beta sequences were associated with specific HLA alleles at a false discovery rate of 0.05. The presence/absence analyses assumed that sequencing depth was roughly uniform across donors, and that assumption may not be true. A cluster of highly shared sequence variants was judged likely to be a technical artifact of the sequencing pipeline. Strong co-occurrence of HLA alleles, especially DR and DQ, made assigning TCR associations to individual alleles difficult. A later analysis reported that several top co-occurrence clusters appeared linked to parvovirus B19, influenza, CMV and Epstein-Barr virus. Because HLA typing was unavailable for some donors at each locus, only the typed subset was used in association tests. A later analysis found that TCR association rates varied across HLA loci, with DRB1 alleles showing the most associated TCRs and HLA-C alleles the fewest. While some public TCRs were present in many individuals, most TCR sequences turned up only very rarely across donors. A further reported finding was that TCR beta sequences accurately predicted the HLA-A and HLA-B alleles for most subjects in the first cohort. This cohort had only TCR beta chains sequenced, and the lack of alpha or paired-chain data limited which features could be detected. A few of the identified cytomegalovirus-associated TCR beta chains were confirmed in vitro to be specific for cytomegalovirus antigens. According to a later analysis, most CMV-associated TCR beta chains appeared to be HLA-restricted, and the HLA associations seemed to be driven largely by CMV exposure. In both the original and validation cohorts, the classifier was reported to diagnose cytomegalovirus status with high specificity and sensitivity. A later genetic analysis associated a missense DCLRE1C variant with V-gene and J-gene trimming of TCR beta chains, and an independent cohort replicated the association. The earlier analysis of nearly 600 of the donors excluded roughly 16 rarely observed V segments, including chromosome 9 orphons, because counts were too low. In an earlier analysis of 587 of the donors, most TCR beta V segments appeared in productive rearrangements about 87% or about 30% of the time, broadly matching IMGT annotations. In a later genetic analysis, fewer N-insertions in productive TCRs were reported among donors in an Asian-associated ancestry cluster than the approximately 670-donor mean. The authors suggested that the approach could potentially be extended to other disease states and immunological phenotypes. The study listed over 150 TCR beta chains as associated with cytomegalovirus. Some IMGT-functional V segments, including TRBV6-2 and TRBV6-3, could not be told apart with the 87-base-pair reads, so those segments were excluded. For the cohort, immune exposure information was limited to CMV serostatus.

According to the germline V gene (reference sequence), CDR1 reads SGHNT and CDR2 reads YYREEE. V was cut back by 2 bases and J by 10 bases, leaving a gap of 7 bases between them. The CDR3 runs 11 residues from the cysteine to the phenylalanine. CDR3 DNA only is kept here, 33 bases in frame from base 1. This clone was seen a few times. Which antigen it targets is not known. No much larger clonotype is one base removed from it; base qualities were not supplied. Library construction relied on the immunoSEQ multiplex PCR assay. The multiplex PCR relied on a mix of 60 forward primers for TCR Vbeta segments and 13 reverse primers for TCR Jbeta segments. The CDR3 region of rearranged TCR beta genes was amplified from genomic DNA with a multiplex PCR assay. Amplified TCR beta libraries were sequenced as 87-base-pair reads on the Illumina HiSeq System. The authors' pipeline ran thus. Across the 670 or so repertoires, a later analysis counted about 81 million unique TCR beta chains, roughly 11 million of which were shared by at least two donors. A nearest-neighbor algorithm error-corrected the raw reads and collapsed the reads into unique sequences, merging closely related sequences to remove PCR and sequencing errors. Alignment of CDR3 sequences to IMGT reference sequences was used to assign V, D and J gene segments. Each retained sequence needed at least a six-nucleotide match to both a V gene segment and a J gene segment. A rearrangement counted as productive if the CDR3 had no stop codons and remained in frame with V and J, and every other rearrangement counted as non-productive. Following IMGT convention, CDR3 was defined as the stretch from the second conserved V-encoded cysteine up to the conserved J-encoded phenylalanine. Sequences without an unambiguous match to a single V gene segment were excluded from the earlier analysis of approximately 600 of the donors. An earlier analysis of 587 of the donors called V segments functional above 56.7% productive rearrangements and segregating when the between-donor standard deviation exceeded 5%. A statistical classification framework was built to diagnose cytomegalovirus status from the catalog of TCR beta chain sequences. A later analysis assigned V and J genes by comparing TCR nucleotide sequences with IMGT/GENE-DB human TR gene sequences. In a later analysis, CDR3 sequences and most-parsimonious VDJ recombination scenarios were assigned using the TCRdist pipeline. In a later analysis, each TCR beta chain was defined by its CDR3 amino acid sequence together with its V-gene family, and reads lacking a unique V-gene family were excluded. As a way to deal with suspected cross-contamination and a sequencing artifact, a later analysis dropped hundreds of nucleotide sequences that were highly shared and had low generation probability. A later analysis calculated a clonal expansion index for each public chain from normalized within-repertoire ranks of inferred template counts. In a later analysis, generation probabilities were computed using a VDJ recombination model fitted to out-of-frame rearrangements, and the results were checked against IGoR. A later analysis scored TCR-TCR, TCR-HLA and TCR-CMV co-occurrence with hypergeometric tests, applying a repertoire-size bias correction to TCR pairs. A later analysis estimated false discovery rates by permuting HLA or CMV assignments 20 times. In a later analysis, co-occurring TCRs were grouped using DBSCAN, and TCRdist sequence similarity was added for clustering within HLA-allele-positive subsets. For co-occurrence clustering, repertoires with fewer than 30,000 or more than 120,000 public chains were excluded, along with several repertoires with anomalous nucleotide sharing. Held by TCRdb, this immuneACCESS table contains in-frame sequences only and omits some clones. Under half of the omission traces to an unresolved V gene where checked; the cause of the rest is unknown. For V, J and clone size, that table is used; D and trimming come from the DNA. The sample data list approximately 110,000 clones, and around 73% of these were observed just once. The top ten hold 8% to 8.5% of the sample.

In total, around 600 healthy bone marrow donors made up the cohort. All cohort members were sampled while nominally healthy, although unrecorded immune exposures were likely present. The donor tested CMV seropositive, placing the donor among the 289 seropositive members of the cohort. Every donor gave a peripheral blood sample, and the peripheral blood mononuclear cells from that sample were used for TCR beta sequencing. The Qiagen DNeasy Blood Extraction Kit was used to extract genomic DNA from the blood cell samples. The rearrangement joined TRBV5-4 to TRBJ2-1; TRBD1 might be the D gene, on 6 matching bases. The origin of this receptor is a woman in her forties in good health and CMV-seropositive. Sequences were obtained from PBMCs. The CDR3 protein: CASSLRGEQFF. The sequenced DNA: TGTGCCAGCAGCTTAAGGGGGGAGCAGTTCTTC. The CDR3, completed at both ends by the reference TRBV5-4 and TRBJ2-1 genes, gives the full variable domain ETGVTQSPTHLIKTRGQQVTLRCSSQSGHNTVSWYQQALGQGPQFIFQYYREEENGRGNFPPRFSGLQFPNYSSELNVNALELDDSALYLCASSLRGEQFFGPGTRLTVL.